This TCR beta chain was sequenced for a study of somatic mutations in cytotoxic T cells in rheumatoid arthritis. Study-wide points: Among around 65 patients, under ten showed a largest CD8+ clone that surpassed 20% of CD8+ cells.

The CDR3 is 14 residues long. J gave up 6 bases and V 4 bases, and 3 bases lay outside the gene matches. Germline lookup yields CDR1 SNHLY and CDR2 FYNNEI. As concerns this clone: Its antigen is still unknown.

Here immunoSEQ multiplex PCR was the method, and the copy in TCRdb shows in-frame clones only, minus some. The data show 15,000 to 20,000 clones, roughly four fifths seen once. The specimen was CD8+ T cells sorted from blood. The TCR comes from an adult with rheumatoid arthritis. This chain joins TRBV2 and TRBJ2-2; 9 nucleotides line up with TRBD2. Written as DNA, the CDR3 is TGTGCCAGCAGTGCCGGGACTAGCCCCGGGGAGCTGTTTTTT. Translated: CASSAGTSPGELFF.